The 26 T cell receptor beta chains below all came from one sample that was sequenced in a study of T cell responses to AZD1222 COVID-19 vaccine (dated by TCRdb to the early 2020s). The receptor library was made with the immunoSEQ multiplex PCR assay. Held by TCRdb, this immuneACCESS table contains in-frame sequences only and omits some clones. Under half of the omission traces to an unresolved V gene where checked; the cause of the rest is unknown. The sample table holds 100,000 to 150,000 clones, of which roughly 85% were seen once. The ten largest clonotypes hold 7.9% of the sample. Explained via the paper, the time point label denotes: about 28 days (+/-7) after the second vaccine dose. What the treatment or condition label conveys for this sample: meningococcal conjugate vaccine given as trial control. The specimen was peripheral blood, collected 28 days after the second dose of the MenACWY control vaccine. All receptors derive from an adult who received the MenACWY meningococcal vaccine as a control.

This chain uses TRBV4-2 with TRBJ2-2; TRBD2 aligns across 11 bases. V lost 1 base, J lost 3 bases, and 10 bases stayed unmatched. Per the germline V gene, CDR1 is LGHNA and CDR2 is YNFKEQ. This CDR3 has 19 residues. CDR3 DNA sequence: TGTGCCAGCAGCCAAGTGTTTAGCGGGGGGGCCTTAGACACCGGGGAGCTGTTTTTT. Residues: CASSQVFSGGALDTGELFF.

The rearrangement joins TRBV27 to TRBJ1-2, with unresolved D. The V and J ends lost 7 bases and 5 bases respectively, with 14 bases between them. Looked up from germline, CDR1 is MNHEY and CDR2 is SMNVEV (reference sequence). The CDR3 consists of 13 residues. In DNA form, the CDR3 reads TGTGCCAGCATGGAAGGTCGGGGATATGGCTACACCTTC. This gives the protein CASMEGRGYGYTF.

CDR3 in DNA: TGCAGCGTCCTTCCCCGGCAGGGGGTAACGAACACTGAAGCTTTCTTT. As protein: CSVLPRQGVTNTEAFF. The chain has TRBV29-1 and TRBJ1-1, with TRBD1 matching 7 bases. The CDR3 extends over 16 amino acids. Per the germline V gene, CDR1 is SQVTM and CDR2 is ANQGSEA. Trimming cost V 6 bases and J 1 base; bases outside gene matches: 14.

The chain combines TRBV24-1 with TRBJ1-5; 8 bases agree with TRBD1. Germline V lookup: CDR1 KGHDR, CDR2 SFDVKD. The ends lost 5 bases at V and 2 bases at J; junction bases unmatched: 7. This CDR3 has 16 residues. CDR3 coding DNA: TGTGCCACCAGTGCCTCAGGACAGGGTGGCAATCAGCCCCAGCATTTT. It yields the protein CATSASGQGGNQPQHF.

The genes are TRBV5-8 and TRBJ1-5, with a tentative D call TRBD1 (6 bases). Per the germline V gene, CDR1 is SGHTS and CDR2 is YDEGEE. CDR3 size: 17 residues. The ends were cut back, 4 bases at V and 1 base at J, with 18 bases in the middle. The CDR3 loop is CASSPLKGGGSNQPQHF. CDR3 in DNA: TGTGCCAGCAGCCCCCTAAAAGGGGGAGGAAGCAATCAGCCCCAGCATTTT. Full variable domain (rest looked up from reference TRBV5-8 and TRBJ1-5): EAGVTQSPTHLIKTRGQQATLRCSPISGHTSVYWYQQALGLGLQFLLWYDEGEERNRGNFPPRFSGRQFPNYSSELNVNALELEDSALYLCASSPLKGGGSNQPQHFGDGTRLSIL.

The chain has TRBV7-8 and TRBJ1-5; TRBD1 is a possible D gene (6 bases). The germline gives CDR1 SGHVS, CDR2 FQNEAQ. Trimming took off 4 bases at V and 0 bases at J, with 16 bases between the two ends. The CDR3 runs 17 residues. The chain's CDR3 is CASSSKTGGYSNQPQHF. CDR3 coding DNA: TGTGCCAGCAGCTCAAAGACAGGCGGATATAGCAATCAGCCCCAGCATTTT. The variable domain in full, with the rest retrieved from reference TRBV7-8 and TRBJ1-5, is GAGVSQSPRYKVAKRGQDVALRCDPISGHVSLFWYQQALGQGPEFLTYFQNEAQLDKSGLPSDRFFAERPEGSVSTLKIQRTQQEDSAVYLCASSSKTGGYSNQPQHFGDGTRLSIL.

The rearrangement links TRBV5-4 to TRBJ2-7; a possible D gene is TRBD1 (5 bases). V lost 1 base and J 7 bases, leaving 15 bases between the germline ends. CDR3 length equals 14 residues. CDR1 and CDR2 from the germline V gene are SGHNT and YYREEE (reference sequence). CDR3 in amino acids: CASSLRRAPGEQYF. CDR3 coding DNA: TGTGCCAGCAGCTTGCGCCGGGCCCCAGGGGAGCAGTACTTC.

Many counts were recorded for this clone. The chain has TRBV19 and TRBJ2-2; TRBD2 aligns across 7 bases. From germline, CDR1 is LNHDA and CDR2 SQIVND (reference sequence). The CDR3 contains 13 residues. J lost 6 bases, V lost 6 bases, and 4 bases had no gene match. The CDR3 nucleotides are TGTGCCAGTAGCCTGACTAGCCCCGGGGAGCTGTTTTTT. The encoded protein is CASSLTSPGELFF.

The gene calls are TRBV5-5 and TRBJ1-2, with 7 bases that match TRBD1. V was clipped by 1 base and J by 8 bases; unmatched bases: 11. The germline V gene encodes CDR1 SGHKS and CDR2 YYEKEE (reference sequence). The length of the CDR3 is 15 residues. CDR3 in DNA: TGTGCCAGCAGCTTGAGGGACGTAAGGACAGGAGGCTACACCTTC. As protein: CASSLRDVRTGGYTF.

V and J are TRBV19 and TRBJ1-5; D possibly corresponds to TRBD1 (6 bases). The CDR3 runs to 15 residues. Germline CDR1 is LNHDA and CDR2 is SQIVND (reference sequence). V was shortened by 6 bases and J by 4 bases, with 16 bases between the two germline ends. The CDR3 DNA reads TGTGCCAGTAGCCATCAGGGGCCGGGAAATCAGCCCCAGCATTTT. It is translated as CASSHQGPGNQPQHF.

The chain joins TRBV28 to TRBJ1-2; D is possibly TRBD1 (5 bases). With 8 bases removed from V and 3 bases from J, the gap between germline ends came to 25 bases. The germline V gene encodes CDR1 MDHEN and CDR2 SYDVKM. The CDR3 totals 17 residues. This CDR3 is CASLTNPAGRGDYGYTF. The DNA for the CDR3 is TGTGCCAGCCTCACCAATCCGGCAGGGCGGGGGGACTATGGCTACACCTTC.

To note about this clone: The sample holds other DNA sequences that translate to the same CDR3. The chain uses TRBV11-2 and TRBJ2-7; D unresolved. CDR1 is SGHAT, CDR2 FQNNGV, per germline. V was clipped by 5 bases and J by 2 bases, with 10 bases between them. This CDR3 has 13 amino acids. The CDR3 is CASSLGGTYEQYF. For the CDR3, the DNA is TGTGCCAGCAGCCTAGGCGGAACCTACGAGCAGTACTTC.

The rearrangement links TRBV3-1 (or the pseudogene TRBV3-2) to TRBJ1-6; tentatively, D is TRBD1 (6 bases). Germline V gene sequence: CDR1 LGHDT, CDR2 YNNKEL (reference sequence). Trimming shortened V by 1 base and J by 2 bases, and 9 bases separated the two germline ends. The CDR3 has 16 residues. This chain's CDR3 is CASSQVDRTYNSPLHF. DNA for the CDR3: TGTGCCAGCAGCCAAGTAGACAGGACCTATAATTCACCCCTCCACTTT.

The chain is built from TRBV15 and TRBJ2-3; a weak D match, TRBD2 (5 bases). The CDR3 length is 17 residues. Germline V CDR1 and CDR2: LNHNV, YYDKDF (reference sequence). Trimming removed 5 bases at V and 0 bases at J, with 18 bases between. The CDR3 DNA follows: TGTGCCACCAGCCGAAGCCGGGAACAGATCAGCACAGATACGCAGTATTTT. This translates into CATSRSREQISTDTQYF.

The V gene is TRBV19, the J gene TRBJ1-5; tentative D call: TRBD1 (6 bases). Trimming removed 7 bases at V and 4 bases at J, with 14 bases between. The CDR3 runs to 14 residues. Germline V gives CDR1 LNHDA, CDR2 SQIVND (reference sequence). CDR3 in DNA: TGTGCCAGTACCCCAAGGGGGGCGAATCAGCCCCAGCATTTT. Protein product: CASTPRGANQPQHF.

The chain is built from TRBV7-8 and TRBJ1-3; 8 bases are a match to TRBD1. V lost 5 bases and J lost 4; bases outside the gene matches: 10. CDR1 is SGHVS, CDR2 FQNEAQ, per germline. CDR3 length: 16 amino acids. CDR3 amino acids: CASSLRTGLRGNTIYF. The CDR3 DNA reads TGTGCCAGCAGCCTCCGGACAGGGTTAAGGGGAAACACCATATATTTT.

This clone was seen only once. The chain has TRBV7-3 and TRBJ1-1; a possible D gene is TRBD1 (5 bases). This CDR3 has 14 residues. Between the trimmed V and J ends, which lost 7 bases and 1 base, there was a span of 13 bases. The germline gives CDR1 SGHTA, CDR2 FQGTGA. The CDR3 protein is CASNLGRGNTEAFF. The CDR3 DNA sequence: TGTGCCAGCAACCTGGGGAGGGGGAACACTGAAGCTTTCTTT.

This chain uses TRBV11-2 with TRBJ1-2; D not resolved. CDR3 length equals 15 residues. The V and J ends lost 1 base and 3 bases respectively, with 12 bases between them. In germline, CDR1 is SGHAT, CDR2 FQNNGV. The CDR3 reads CASSLVAGGYYGYTF. The CDR3 DNA is TGTGCCAGCAGCTTAGTTGCGGGAGGGTACTATGGCTACACCTTC. Drawing the rest from reference TRBV11-2 and TRBJ1-2, the complete variable domain is EAGVAQSPRYKIIEKRQSVAFWCNPISGHATLYWYQQILGQGPKLLIQFQNNGVVDDSQLPKDRFSAERLKGVDSTLKIQPAKLEDSAVYLCASSLVAGGYYGYTFGSGTRLTVV.

Here the CDR3 reads CASSERQGYITGELFF. The CDR3 DNA sequence: TGTGCCAGTAGTGAGAGGCAGGGGTACATCACCGGGGAGCTGTTTTTT. This chain joins TRBV19 and TRBJ2-2; weak D call: TRBD1 (6 bases). This CDR3 spans 16 amino acids. Germline CDR1 LNHDA, CDR2 SQIVND (reference sequence). V was shortened by 5 bases and J by 4 bases, with 17 bases between the two germline ends.

This rearrangement joins TRBV7-3 to TRBJ2-1, with 9 bases identical to TRBD2. The junction had 0 bases not matched to a gene; V was cut back by 3 bases and J by 3 bases. The germline CDR1 and CDR2 sequences are SGHTA and FQGTGA. The CDR3 contains 14 residues. CDR3 DNA sequence: TGTGCCAGCAGCTTGACTAGCGGCTACAATGAGCAGTTCTTC. Its translation is CASSLTSGYNEQFF.

This chain links TRBV9 with TRBJ2-3; 7 bases are a match to TRBD2. Germline V lookup: CDR1 SGDLS, CDR2 YYNGEE. The CDR3 totals 16 residues. Trimming removed 0 bases from V and 1 base from J; junction bases left unmatched: 5. CDR3 amino acids: CASSVDGGSRTDTQYF. As DNA, the CDR3 is TGTGCCAGCAGCGTAGACGGCGGGAGCCGCACAGATACGCAGTATTTT. Together with reference TRBV9 and TRBJ2-3, the CDR3 gives the full variable domain: DSGVTQTPKHLITATGQRVTLRCSPRSGDLSVYWYQQSLDQGLQFLIQYYNGEERAKGNILERFSAQQFPDLHSELNLSSLELGDSALYFCASSVDGGSRTDTQYFGPGTRLTVL.

V usage is TRBV5-5 and J usage is TRBJ2-1; D possibly uses TRBD1 or TRBD2 (5 bases each). Trimming stripped 3 bases from V and 9 bases from J, with 13 bases between. This CDR3 comprises 13 residues. The germline V gene has CDR1 SGHKS and CDR2 YYEKEE (reference sequence). The CDR3 loop is CASSWGFRGEQFF. In DNA, the CDR3 is TGTGCCAGCAGCTGGGGGTTTAGGGGTGAGCAGTTCTTC.

The chain recombines TRBV18 with TRBJ2-5, with D tentatively TRBD1 (6 bases). V was clipped by 6 bases and J by 7 bases, with 18 bases between them. Germline assignment: CDR1 KGHSH and CDR2 LQKENI. This CDR3 is built from 14 residues. The CDR3 here is CASSYSGAGRTQYF. The CDR3 DNA reads as TGTGCCAGCTCCTACTCAGGGGCCGGGCGGACCCAGTACTTC. Full variable domain (outside the CDR3, taken from reference TRBV18 and TRBJ2-5): NAGVMQNPRHLVRRRGQEARLRCSPMKGHSHVYWYRQLPEEGLKFMVYLQKENIIDESGMPKERFSAEFPKEGPSILRIQQVVRGDSAAYFCASSYSGAGRTQYFGPGTRLLVL.

The chain is built from TRBV28 and TRBJ1-6; maybe TRBD1 (5 bases). Trimming shortened V by 10 bases and J by 9 bases, and 16 bases separated the two germline ends. Germline V lookup: CDR1 MDHEN, CDR2 SYDVKM. This CDR3 is 13 amino acids long. CDR3 sequence: CAILGVQGSPLHF. The CDR3 nucleotides read TGTGCCATCTTGGGGGTTCAGGGTTCACCCCTCCACTTT.

The V gene is TRBV10-3, the J gene TRBJ2-5, with 13 bases that match TRBD2. Per the germline V gene, CDR1 is ENHRY and CDR2 is SYGVKD. With 10 bases clipped from V and 3 bases from J, the junction kept 5 bases outside the gene matches. The CDR3 totals 14 residues. The CDR3 DNA reads TGTGCCACCGGACTAGCGGGGGAGGAAGAGACCCAGTACTTC. This gives the protein CATGLAGEEETQYF.

This clone was detected only once. At one of its ends the junction is not consistent with the germline gene, which may arise from a read error. The CDR3 nucleotides are TGCGCCTGCAGCCGGGTGGGTCAGGGGAGCAATCAGCCCCAGCATTTT. It translates to CACSRVGQGSNQPQHF. The rearrangement joins TRBV10-1 to TRBJ1-5; D perhaps matches TRBD1 (6 bases). Germline V gene sequence: CDR1 WNHNN, CDR2 SYGVQD (reference sequence). This CDR3 comprises 16 residues.